This TCR beta chain was captured by sequencing in a study of T cell repertoires in cytomegalovirus infection. Looking at the study overall: Public TCR beta signature analysis indicated the presence of both CMV infection and matching HLA type.

The study, taken as a whole, reports: HLA-C-restricted, CMV-specific TCR beta clonotypes were dominant ex vivo.

TCRdb re-called the reads through MiXCR, storing one row per CDR3 protein. The sample lists around 250,000 distinct CDR3 sequences; 15% to 20% were seen once. J lost 0 bases, V lost 7 bases, and 15 bases had no gene match. The CDR3 length is 20 residues. Per germline, CDR1 SGHAT and CDR2 FQNNGV. For this clonotype: Its antigen is unknown.

The sequenced material came from CD8+ T cells from PBMCs. V gene TRBV11-2 combines with J gene TRBJ1-4; 12 nucleotides match TRBD1. The receptor comes from a human donor in good health (CMV status not recorded). Some clones in this sample may be carry-over from other donors' samples. DNA for the CDR3: TGTGCCAGCACCGACACCGGGACAGGGGGCGCTTGGGCAACTAATGAAAAACTGTTTTTT. Amino acid sequence: CASTDTGTGGAWATNEKLFF.